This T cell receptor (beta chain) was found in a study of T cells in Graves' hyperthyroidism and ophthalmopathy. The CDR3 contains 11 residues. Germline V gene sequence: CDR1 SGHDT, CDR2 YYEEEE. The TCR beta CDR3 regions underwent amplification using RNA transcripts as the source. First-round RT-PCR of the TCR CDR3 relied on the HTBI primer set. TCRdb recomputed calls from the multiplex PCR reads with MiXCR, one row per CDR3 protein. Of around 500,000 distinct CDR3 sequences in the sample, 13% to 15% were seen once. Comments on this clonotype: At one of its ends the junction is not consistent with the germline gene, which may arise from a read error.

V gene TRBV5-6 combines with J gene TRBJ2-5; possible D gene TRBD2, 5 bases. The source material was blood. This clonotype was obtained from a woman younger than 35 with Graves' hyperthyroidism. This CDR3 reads CASSGSASWNF. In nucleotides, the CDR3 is TGTGCCAGCAGCGGGAGCGCTAGCTGGAACTTC.